This T cell receptor beta chain came from a study of T cell responses to AZD1222 COVID-19 vaccine. General observations from the study: Only after the peak T cell response were repertoires sampled. Reportedly, close to half of spike-specific TCRs are directed against unmutated variant regions. Following two doses of AZD1222, Spike-specific TCR breadth and depth rose. Vaccine-associated CD4 TCRs spanned spike, dominant at 160-218 and 743-854.

The length of the CDR3 is 17 residues. The junction had 14 bases not matched to a gene; V was cut back by 5 bases and J by 4 bases. The germline V gene encodes CDR1 LNHDA and CDR2 SQIVND (reference sequence). Profiling relied on immunoSEQ multiplex PCR, and the TCRdb table lists in-frame clones only, not all of them. The table lists about 98,000 clones, 88% of them singletons. On this clone itself: As yet, its antigen is unknown.

This material consisted of peripheral blood, taken on day 0 of AZD1222 vaccination. The V and J genes are TRBV19 and TRBJ1-5; 7 bases are a match to TRBD1. The TCR sequence derives from an adult in good health. The CDR3 DNA follows: TGTGCCAGTAGTTTGAGCCGACAGGGCCCCGCAAATCAGCCCCAGCATTTT. Its protein is CASSLSRQGPANQPQHF.